Shown below are 17 T cell receptor beta chains from a single sample sequenced in a study of blood T cell repertoires in COVID-19. The protocol was immunoSEQ multiplex PCR, while the TCRdb copy is restricted to in-frame clones and leaves out a portion. The sample yields some 150,000 clones, around four fifths seen once. The sequencing sample was made of PBMCs or T cells enriched from blood (not recorded which). The receptor set was obtained from a woman aged 50 to 65 who had recovered from COVID-19.

The chain employs TRBV6-4 and TRBJ1-1; no firm D call. CDR3 length: 11 amino acids. CDR1 is MRHNA, CDR2 SNTAGT, per germline. Trimming took off 2 bases at V and 11 bases at J, with 9 bases between the two ends. Here the CDR3 reads CASSDGRVAFF. In DNA form, the CDR3 reads TGTGCCAGCAGTGACGGGAGGGTGGCTTTCTTT.

The chain is built from TRBV7-9 and TRBJ1-2; D remains ambiguous. This CDR3 region has 11 residues. Germline V gene lookup returns CDR1 SEHNR and CDR2 FQNEAQ (reference sequence). V lost 4 bases and J 7 bases, leaving 7 bases between the germline ends. The DNA of the CDR3 is TGTGCCAGCAGCTACGAGGGTGGCTACACCTTC. Translating gives CASSYEGGYTF.

The gene calls are TRBV19 and TRBJ2-4; D might be TRBD2 (5 bases). Trimming shortened V by 5 bases and J by 0 bases, and 17 bases separated the two germline ends. Germline values: CDR1 LNHDA, CDR2 SQIVND (reference sequence). The CDR3 covers 17 residues. The CDR3 DNA reads TGTGCCAGTAGTCCGCGGGCCAGATCGTTAGCCAAAAACATTCAGTACTTC. It translates to CASSPRARSLAKNIQYF.

This clone was recorded a few times. The chain carries TRBV6-2 or TRBV6-3 and TRBJ1-5; D unclear. Per the germline V gene, CDR1 is MNHEY and CDR2 is SVGEGT. V was cut by 4 bases and J by 9 bases, with 7 bases left in between. This CDR3 is 11 amino acids long. CDR3 sequence (DNA): TGTGCCAGCAGTTGGCCGGGGCCCCAGCATTTT. Its translation: CASSWPGPQHF.

The sample holds a few counts of this clone. The chain couples TRBV13 to TRBJ1-2; 9 bases match TRBD1. The J segment lost 2 bases and the V segment lost 5 bases, leaving 3 bases of the junction unmatched. The germline V gene has CDR1 PRHDT and CDR2 FYEKMQ (reference sequence). This CDR3 is built from 14 residues. The CDR3 region has the DNA TGTGCCAGCAGCCCCGGGACAGGGAACTATGGCTACACCTTC. The encoded protein is CASSPGTGNYGYTF.

The chain couples TRBV9 to TRBJ1-1, with TRBD1 identical over 12 bases. Germline V gives CDR1 SGDLS, CDR2 YYNGEE. V shed 4 bases and J 4 bases; nucleotides not matched to a gene: 5. This CDR3 spans 15 amino acids. The CDR3 is CASSPGTGGFTEAFF. The CDR3, as DNA: TGTGCCAGCAGCCCCGGGACAGGGGGCTTCACTGAAGCTTTCTTT.

The V call is TRBV7-8, the J call TRBJ2-1; 8 positions agree with TRBD2. Germline CDR1 and CDR2: SGHVS and FQNEAQ. V gave up 9 bases and J gave up 0 bases; unmatched junction bases: 10. The CDR3 runs to 16 residues. Here the CDR3 reads CASKLGLAGSYNEQFF. DNA of the CDR3: TGTGCCAGTAAGCTTGGCCTAGCGGGCTCCTACAATGAGCAGTTCTTC.

The chain employs TRBV28 and TRBJ1-5; weak D call: TRBD1 (6 bases). This CDR3 is 14 amino acids long. Trimming shortened V by 4 bases and J by 4 bases, and 11 bases separated the two germline ends. Germline CDR1 and CDR2: MDHEN and SYDVKM. The CDR3 bases are TGTGCCAGCAGTTACCCAGGGGCTAATCAGCCCCAGCATTTT. It is translated as CASSYPGANQPQHF.

The chain recombines TRBV6-6 with TRBJ2-5; 9 bases align to TRBD2. The V segment lost 0 bases and the J segment 4 bases; nucleotides outside the gene matches: 6. The CDR3 loop spans 16 amino acids. Germline loops: CDR1 MNHNY, CDR2 SVGAGI (reference sequence). CDR3 in amino acids: CASSYSLAGGRETQYF. The CDR3 bases are TGTGCCAGCAGTTACTCGTTGGCGGGAGGGCGAGAGACCCAGTACTTC.

The chain uses TRBV4-1 and TRBJ1-5; TRBD1 is a possible D gene (6 bases). Germline CDR1 is MGHRA and CDR2 is YSYEKL. The CDR3 spans 16 residues. The V end was cut by 1 base, the J end by 1 base, with 11 bases between. CDR3 region: CASSQGYRASNQPQHF. For the CDR3, the DNA is TGCGCCAGCAGCCAAGGCTACAGGGCGAGCAATCAGCCCCAGCATTTT.

This chain connects TRBV7-2 to TRBJ1-2; TRBD1 matches at 7 bases. The trim removed 7 bases at V and 7 bases at J, leaving 9 bases unmatched. Germline-derived CDR1 and CDR2 are SGHTA and FQGNSA. This CDR3 spans 13 amino acids. CDR3 residues: CASTQGTVGGYTF. DNA of the CDR3: TGTGCCAGCACCCAGGGGACAGTGGGTGGCTACACCTTC.

The chain uses TRBV28 and TRBJ2-7; D unresolved. The V end lost 5 bases, the J end lost 3 bases, and 8 bases lay between the germline ends. The V gene's germline CDR1 is MDHEN and CDR2 SYDVKM. This CDR3 has 12 residues. The CDR3 region has the DNA TGTGCCAGCAGTCGTCTAGTCTACGAGCAGTACGTC. This sequence encodes CASSRLVYEQYV.

This clone was recorded only once. V and J are TRBV3-1 (or the pseudogene TRBV3-2) and TRBJ2-1; no clear D gene. This CDR3 has 11 residues. V lost 4 bases, J lost 8 bases, and 6 bases lay in between. Per germline, CDR1 LGHDT and CDR2 YNNKEL (reference sequence). The DNA of the CDR3 is TGTGCCAGCAGCCTCAACTATGAGCAGTTCTTC. Encoded protein: CASSLNYEQFF.

This sequence joins TRBV5-4 and TRBJ1-3; D unclear. The CDR3 is 15 amino acids. The germline gives CDR1 SGHNT, CDR2 YYREEE (reference sequence). V was clipped by 4 bases and J by 0 bases, with 11 bases between them. In DNA form, the CDR3 reads TGTGCCAGCAGCCGAACTACCCACTCTGGAAACACCATATATTTT. Protein sequence: CASSRTTHSGNTIYF.

The chain joins TRBV19 to TRBJ1-5, with unresolved D. CDR1 and CDR2 from the germline V gene are LNHDA and SQIVND (reference sequence). The CDR3 runs to 16 residues. V dropped 3 bases and J dropped 5 bases, with 17 bases sitting between them. The CDR3 loop is CASSISPGYRDQPQHF. The CDR3 region has the DNA TGTGCCAGTAGTATTAGTCCGGGGTATAGGGATCAGCCCCAGCATTTT.

The chain uses TRBV10-1 and TRBJ1-2, with D maybe TRBD1 (6 bases). V was pared by 0 bases and J by 3 bases, with 11 bases between. The CDR3 loop spans 15 amino acids. CDR1 and CDR2 from the germline V gene are WNHNN and SYGVQD (reference sequence). In DNA form, the CDR3 reads TGCGCCAGCAGTGAGTCGGCAGGGGACGACTATGGCTACACCTTC. Translating it yields CASSESAGDDYGYTF.

The chain is built from TRBV21-1 and TRBJ1-2; the table names TRBD1, a call not compared with the DNA. TRBV21-1 is shown as a pseudogene. This CDR3 comprises 14 residues. DNA of the CDR3: TGTGCCAGCAGCAAAGGGGACAGTAACTATGGCTACACCTTC. It specifies CASSKGDSNYGYTF.